The 12 T cell receptor beta chains reported below all come from one sample, sequenced in a study of T-cell reconstitution after alpha-beta-depleted transplantation in children. The TCRbeta library incorporated unique molecular identifiers. TCRdb analysed the PCR reads with MiXCR anew, one entry per CDR3 protein. The table shows 300,000 to 400,000 distinct CDR3 sequences, with 20% to 30% occurring only once. Sequences were derived from PBMCs, mostly from graft donor cells, sampled 180 days after TCRalphabeta/CD19-depleted stem cell transplant. The receptors come from a male patient between 5 and 17 years old who had a stem cell transplant for acute lymphoblastic leukemia, so the T cells may come from the graft donor.

In this sample, this clonotype turned up a few times. This chain uses TRBV5-1 with TRBJ2-3, with D unresolved. The CDR3 has 14 amino acids. Germline loops: CDR1 SGHRS, CDR2 YFSETQ. The germline V and J ends were trimmed by 1 base and 8 bases, with 14 bases remaining between them. In nucleotides, the CDR3 is TGCGCCAGCAGCTTGCGGGCAGGCACGGGTACGCAGTATTTT. Protein product: CASSLRAGTGTQYF.

This clonotype was detected only a few times. V usage is TRBV5-1 and J usage is TRBJ2-2; D gene unclear. CDR1 and CDR2 from the germline V gene are SGHRS and YFSETQ. Trimming took off 4 bases at V and 4 bases at J, with 11 bases between the two ends. The CDR3 totals 14 residues. The CDR3 DNA follows: TGCGCCAGCAGCCAAGACGTACTCACCGGGGAGCTGTTTTTT. It is translated as CASSQDVLTGELFF.

This sequence joins TRBV5-6 and TRBJ2-2; 11 nucleotides match TRBD2. Germline assignment: CDR1 SGHDT and CDR2 YYEEEE. The V segment lost 4 bases and the J segment 1 base; nucleotides outside the gene matches: 3. CDR3 length: 16 residues. The CDR3 here is CASSTGLAENTGELFF. CDR3 DNA: TGTGCCAGCAGCACGGGACTAGCGGAGAACACCGGGGAGCTGTTTTTT.

In this sample, this clonotype turned up a few times. The chain is built from TRBV12-3 or TRBV12-4 and TRBJ1-5, with a possible D match to TRBD1 (5 bases). The CDR3 has 17 residues. V lost 3 bases to trimming and J lost 6 bases, with 21 bases between them. DNA for the CDR3: TGTGCCAGCAGTTTGAGTGGGCTTACAGGCGGACGTCAGCCCCAGCATTTT. This codes for CASSLSGLTGGRQPQHF.

The chain recombines TRBV7-3 with TRBJ2-1; 11 bases fit TRBD2. The CDR3 totals 15 residues. V gave up 4 bases and J gave up 10 bases; unmatched junction bases: 9. In germline, CDR1 is SGHTA, CDR2 FQGTGA. The CDR3 region has the DNA TGTGCCAGCAGCTCCCGACTAGCGGGAAGGAACGAGCAGTTCTTC. This translates into CASSSRLAGRNEQFF.

The chain couples TRBV25-1 to TRBJ2-3, with 9 positions matching TRBD1. The germline gives CDR1 MGHDK, CDR2 SYGVNS. CDR3 length: 18 amino acids. Trimming cost V 3 bases and J 0 bases; bases outside gene matches: 10. The CDR3, as DNA: TGTGCCAGCAGTGACCATCCGGGACAGGGAACTAGCACAGATACGCAGTATTTT. It specifies CASSDHPGQGTSTDTQYF.

This clonotype appeared a few times. J is TRBJ2-7 and V is TRBV9, with no clear D. CDR1 and CDR2 from the germline V gene are SGDLS and YYNGEE. The CDR3 is 15 residues long. Trimming stripped 0 bases from V and 0 bases from J, with 10 bases between. This CDR3 reads CASSVGAGSSYEQYF. DNA of the CDR3: TGTGCCAGCAGCGTAGGGGCAGGAAGCTCCTACGAGCAGTACTTC.

This chain uses TRBV6-5 with TRBJ1-2; D may be TRBD1 (5 bases). Germline CDR1 MNHEY, CDR2 SVGAGI. V was shortened by 4 bases and J by 2 bases, with 14 bases between the two germline ends. This CDR3 comprises 15 residues. CDR3: CASSFTGDLNYGYTF. The CDR3 nucleotides are TGTGCCAGCAGTTTTACAGGCGACCTAAACTATGGCTACACCTTC.

This clonotype has a count of ten or more. V and J are TRBV10-2 and TRBJ2-5; D is unclear. The germline V and J ends were trimmed by 6 bases and 5 bases, with 13 bases remaining between them. The CDR3 spans 13 residues. Germline lookup yields CDR1 WSHSY and CDR2 SAAADI. CDR3 protein: CASRTVPRETQYF. In DNA form, the CDR3 reads TGCGCCAGCAGGACGGTCCCCAGGGAGACCCAGTACTTC.

This clonotype occurred a few times. The rearrangement links TRBV6-1 to TRBJ1-1; D call uncertain. Trimming removed 6 bases at V and 2 bases at J, with 10 bases between. The CDR3 has 13 amino acids. Looked up from germline, CDR1 is MNHNS and CDR2 is SASEGT. The CDR3 DNA sequence: TGTGCCAGCAGAGTGGGAGGAAACACTGAAGCTTTCTTT. It translates to CASRVGGNTEAFF.

The chain links TRBV12-3 or TRBV12-4 to TRBJ2-1, with TRBD2 matching over 13 bases. The CDR3 length is 16 residues. V was clipped by 5 bases and J by 7 bases; unmatched bases: 8. The CDR3 reads CASSPLAGGRRNEQFF. CDR3 sequence (DNA): TGTGCCAGCAGTCCACTAGCGGGGGGGAGGCGGAATGAGCAGTTCTTC.

V and J are TRBV20-1 and TRBJ2-7, with D possibly being TRBD1 (5 bases). The CDR3 is 15 amino acids. Germline V lookup: CDR1 DFQATT, CDR2 SNEGSKA (reference sequence). Trimming left V 1 base short and J 2 bases short, with 15 bases between. CDR3 DNA sequence: TGCAGTGCTAGAGGGACCCTGGCAGGGACCTACGAGCAGTACTTC. Translating gives CSARGTLAGTYEQYF.